Described below is a single TCR beta chain sequence and its context. The record originates from a study of T-cell reconstitution after alpha-beta-depleted transplantation in children. This CDR3 is 17 amino acids long. CDR1 and CDR2 from the germline V gene are MNHEY and SVGAGI. Trimming shortened V by 4 bases and J by 0 bases, and 16 bases separated the two germline ends. Unique molecular identifiers were used in preparing the TCRbeta library. One entry per CDR3 protein results from TCRdb running MiXCR on the PCR reads. The table lists 300,000 to 350,000 distinct CDR3 sequences, around 20% of them singletons, with approximately 11% in the top ten.

This sequence joins TRBV6-5 and TRBJ1-5; D uncertain. The receptor was derived from a male patient between 10 and 17 years old who had a stem cell transplant for acute lymphoblastic leukemia, so the T cells may come from the graft donor. The input for sequencing was PBMCs, mostly from graft donor cells, taken 180 days after TCRalphabeta/CD19-depleted stem cell transplant. For the CDR3, the DNA is TGTGCCAGCAGTTTCGGTCCCTCTCCCTATAGCAATCAGCCCCAGCATTTT. This gives the protein CASSFGPSPYSNQPQHF.